This T cell receptor beta chain was retrieved from a study of cytomegalovirus exposure and HLA in healthy donors. The study's findings and limits: Among TCR beta chains, those listed as cytomegalovirus-associated numbered 164. The authors later linked a missense DCLRE1C variant to TCR beta V- and J-gene trimming.

PCR amplification relied on 60 Vbeta primers (plus 13 Jbeta primers). Profiled with immunoSEQ multiplex PCR; TCRdb holds only in-frame clones, not every one. The sample carries around 120,000 clones, roughly two thirds recorded once. V was shortened by 3 bases and J by 2 bases, with 7 bases between the two germline ends. This CDR3 is built from 14 residues. Germline CDR1 is SGHTA and CDR2 is FQGTGA. Comments on this clone: Antigen: not known.

The V call is TRBV7-3, the J call TRBJ2-2; no firm D call. Sequencing used PBMCs. The TCR was taken from a man younger than 40 in good health and CMV-seropositive. The CDR3 bases are TGTGCCAGCAGCTTGAACACCAACACCGGGGAGCTGTTTTTT. Encoded protein: CASSLNTNTGELFF.